The present T cell receptor beta chain was sequenced within a study of shared clonotypes between healthy human individuals. With regard to this clone: Its antigen is still unknown.

Running of the assay took place at deep level. As originally analysed: Because ImmunoSEQ provided only junction sequences with no quality scores, the filtering differed. Clones were read by immunoSEQ multiplex PCR, and TCRdb kept only the in-frame ones, dropping some. The DNA was the basis for D and trimming; V, J and clone size are from that table. Of about 1.1 million clones listed, around 78% were seen once; the top ten hold roughly 0.65%. This CDR3 contains 14 residues. J gave up 3 bases and V 6 bases, and 5 bases lay outside the gene matches. Germline CDR1 is SNHLY and CDR2 is FYNNEI. Study-wide results and caveats: In general, naive subsets displayed greater estimated richness than memory subsets did. Non-shared clonotypes had lower generation probabilities than those shared by all four donors.

V gene TRBV2 combines with J gene TRBJ2-3; TRBD2 agrees at 8 bases. The receptor's source is a young man in good health. Some clones in this sample may be carry-over from other donors' samples. Sequencing was performed on memory CD4+ T cells from PBMCs. The subset denotes: CD45RA-negative fraction. CDR3 sequence reads: CASSWREETDTQYF. For the CDR3, the DNA is TGTGCCAGCAGCTGGCGGGAGGAGACAGATACGCAGTATTTT. Filled out from reference TRBV2 and TRBJ2-3, the complete variable domain reads EPEVTQTPSHQVTQMGQEVILRCVPISNHLYFYWYRQILGQKVEFLVSFYNNEISEKSEIFDDQFSVERPDGSNFTLKIRSTKLEDSAMYFCASSWREETDTQYFGPGTRLTVL.